This T cell receptor beta chain was documented in a study of T cell repertoires in cytomegalovirus infection. Study-wide background: HLA-B-restricted CMV epitopes that are well studied, plus recently identified HLA-C-restricted ones, were used by the study. Based on public TCR beta signatures, there were indications of CMV infection and of a matching HLA type.

Study-wide results and caveats: HLA-C-restricted CMV-specific TCR beta clonotypes were dominant in the ex vivo response.

TCRdb re-derived calls from the reads in MiXCR, one entry per CDR3 protein. The sample lists around 900,000 distinct CDR3 sequences, around 32% occurring once. The germline gives CDR1 KGHDR, CDR2 SFDVKD. The germline V and J ends were trimmed by 2 bases and 8 bases, with 8 bases remaining between them. The CDR3 is made up of 12 amino acids. This clonotype was found a few times. Its antigen is still unknown. This receptor was obtained from a human donor in good health (CMV status not recorded). Some clones in this sample may be carry-over from other donors' samples. This chain connects TRBV24-1 to TRBJ1-2; D gene unclear. The source was cultured CD8+ T cells from PBMCs, collected from culture after CMV antigen stimulation. The CDR3 DNA reads TGTGCCACCAGTGATTCTTCGAGGGGCTACACCTTC. This codes for CATSDSSRGYTF.